The T cell receptor beta chain described here comes from a study of blood T cell repertoires in COVID-19 (dated by TCRdb to 2019 to 2021). Study-level background: Samples covering the acute and convalescent phases of COVID-19 were provided by collaborators in the United States, Italy and Spain. Where available, HLA class I and class II types were taken from metadata supplied by the sample provider and were not determined by assay-based typing. Deeply sampled blood TCRbeta repertoires from subjects exposed to, actively infected with, or recovered from COVID-19 were included in the dataset. The prospective study material was composed of cDNA or gDNA derived from T cells, B-cell-depleted T cells, or PBMCs. A de-identified subject ID, COVID-19 status, age in years and sex were almost always included in the sample metadata. A freely available public database, intended as a resource for researchers studying the immune response to SARS-CoV-2, is where the repertoires were released. The samples were drawn from two sources: the first 160 participants of the ongoing ImmuneRACE study, and 950 to 1,500 subjects contributed by 6 global collaborators. General findings and caveats noted by the study authors: The amount of clinical and demographic metadata varied by source and participant and was provided uncurated.

The collaborating institutions used their own protocols to collect whole blood in K2EDTA tubes. Collaborator samples were shipped for TCRbeta analysis as frozen whole blood, isolated PBMCs, or DNA extracted from either sample type. Trimming costs V 3 bases and J 2 bases, and their ends lie 10 bases apart. Via the germline V gene, CDR1 is SGHTA and CDR2 FQGNSA. The CDR3 numbers 14 residues from cysteine through phenylalanine. The read is trimmed to its CDR3 DNA, 42 bases read in frame from base 1. Concerning this clone itself: Its cognate antigen has yet to be identified. Base qualities are not at hand, and no much larger clone is one base apart.

TCRbeta CDR3 regions were amplified from genomic DNA using the immunoSEQ Assay, a bias-controlled multiplex PCR. In the authors' own workflow: The number of nucleated cells in each sample was estimated from the amplification of reference gene primers within the assay. To quantify the absolute abundance of each unique TCRbeta CDR3 rearrangement, sequence reads were collapsed and filtered. Productive Simpson clonality was computed per sample as the square root of Simpson's diversity index over productive rearrangements. TCRdb carries this immuneACCESS record with in-frame sequences only. Its versions omit some clonotypes, under half of them owing to an unresolved V gene in the studies checked, with the rest unexplained. V, J and clone size reflect that table, while D and trimming were determined from the DNA. Within this sample are tens of thousands of clones, with roughly 90% of them counted one time only. The leading ten clones occupy around 1.2% of the sample.

This clonotype was sampled from a woman aged 55-69 years with acute or convalescent COVID-19. Sequencing input: peripheral blood. The V and J genes are TRBV7-2 and TRBJ1-2; a weak D assignment points to TRBD1 (6 bases agree). In nucleotide form, the sequence is TGTGCCAGCAGCTTTAACAGGGCGAACTATGGCTACACCTTC. This gives the protein CASSFNRANYGYTF.